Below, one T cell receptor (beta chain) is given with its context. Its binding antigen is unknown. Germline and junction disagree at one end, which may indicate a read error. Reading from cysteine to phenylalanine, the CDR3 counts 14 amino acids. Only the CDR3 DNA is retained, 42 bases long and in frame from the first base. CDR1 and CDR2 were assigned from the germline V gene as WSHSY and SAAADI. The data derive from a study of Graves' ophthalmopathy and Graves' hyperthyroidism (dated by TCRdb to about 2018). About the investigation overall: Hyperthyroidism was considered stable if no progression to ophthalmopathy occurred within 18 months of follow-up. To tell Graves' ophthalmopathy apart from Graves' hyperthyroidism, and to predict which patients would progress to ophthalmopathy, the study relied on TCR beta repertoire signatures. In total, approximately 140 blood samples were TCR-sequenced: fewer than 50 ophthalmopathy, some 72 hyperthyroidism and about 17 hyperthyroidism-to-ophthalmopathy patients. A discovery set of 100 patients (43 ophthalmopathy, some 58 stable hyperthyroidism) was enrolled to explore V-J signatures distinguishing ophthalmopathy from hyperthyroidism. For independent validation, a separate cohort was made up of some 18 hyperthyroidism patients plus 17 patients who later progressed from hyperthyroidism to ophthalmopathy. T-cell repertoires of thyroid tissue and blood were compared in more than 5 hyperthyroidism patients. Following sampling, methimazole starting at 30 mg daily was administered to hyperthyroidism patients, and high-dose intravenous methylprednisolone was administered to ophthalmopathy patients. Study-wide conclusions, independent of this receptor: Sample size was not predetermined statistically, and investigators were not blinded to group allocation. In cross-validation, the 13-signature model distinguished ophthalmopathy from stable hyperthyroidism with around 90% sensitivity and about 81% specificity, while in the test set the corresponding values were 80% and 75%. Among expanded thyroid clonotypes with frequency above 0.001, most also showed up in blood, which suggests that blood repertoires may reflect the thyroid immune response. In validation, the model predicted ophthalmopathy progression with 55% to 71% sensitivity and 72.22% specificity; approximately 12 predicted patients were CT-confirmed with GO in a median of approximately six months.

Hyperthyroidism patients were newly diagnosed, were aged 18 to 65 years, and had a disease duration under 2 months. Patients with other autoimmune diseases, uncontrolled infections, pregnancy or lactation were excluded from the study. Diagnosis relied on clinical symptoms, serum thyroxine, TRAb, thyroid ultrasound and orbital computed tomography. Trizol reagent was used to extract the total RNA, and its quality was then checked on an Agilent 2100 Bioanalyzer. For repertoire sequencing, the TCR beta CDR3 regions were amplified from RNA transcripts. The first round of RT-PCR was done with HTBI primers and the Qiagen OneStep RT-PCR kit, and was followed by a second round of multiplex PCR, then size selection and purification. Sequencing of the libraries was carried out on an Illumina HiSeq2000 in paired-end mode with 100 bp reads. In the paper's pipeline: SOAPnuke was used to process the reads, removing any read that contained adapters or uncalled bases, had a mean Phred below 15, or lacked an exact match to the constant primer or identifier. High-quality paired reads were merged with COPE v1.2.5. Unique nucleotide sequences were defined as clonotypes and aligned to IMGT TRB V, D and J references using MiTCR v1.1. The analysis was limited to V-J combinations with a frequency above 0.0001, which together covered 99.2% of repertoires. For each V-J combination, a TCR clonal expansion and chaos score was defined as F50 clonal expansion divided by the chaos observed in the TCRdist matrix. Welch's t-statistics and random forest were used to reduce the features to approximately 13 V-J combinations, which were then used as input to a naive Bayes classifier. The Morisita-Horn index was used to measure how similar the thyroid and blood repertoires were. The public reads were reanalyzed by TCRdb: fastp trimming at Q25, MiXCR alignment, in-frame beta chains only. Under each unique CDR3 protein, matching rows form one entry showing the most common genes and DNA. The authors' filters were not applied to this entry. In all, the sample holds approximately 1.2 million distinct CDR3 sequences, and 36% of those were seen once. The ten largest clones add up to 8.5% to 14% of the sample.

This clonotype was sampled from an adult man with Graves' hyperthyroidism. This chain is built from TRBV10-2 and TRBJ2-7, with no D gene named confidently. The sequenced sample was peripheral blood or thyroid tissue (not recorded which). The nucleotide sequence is TGTGCCAGCAGTGAACCGGACCAGATCTACGAGCAGTACTTC. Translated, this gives CASSEPDQIYEQYF.